The 21 T cell receptor beta chains presented below share a single source sample, sequenced in a study of T cell changes during pregnancy in multiple sclerosis. The repertoire was sequenced with immunoSEQ multiplex PCR; TCRdb's copy has only in-frame clones and lacks some. The sample lists around 100,000 clones; about nine tenths were seen once. The sample here was peripheral blood, taken after pregnancy. The receptors come from a female donor with multiple sclerosis, enrolled in a pregnancy study.

The CDR3 region is CASSSPGSGYGYTF. CDR3 sequence (DNA): TGTGCCAGCAGTTCCCCGGGGAGTGGGTATGGCTACACCTTC. This chain links TRBV28 with TRBJ1-2; D uncertain. CDR3 length: 14 residues. Germline CDR1 MDHEN, CDR2 SYDVKM. Trimming took off 4 bases at V and 5 bases at J, with 14 bases between the two ends.

The V gene is TRBV28, the J gene TRBJ1-6, with a weak D call TRBD1 (5 bases). The CDR3 covers 16 residues. The V and J ends lost 3 bases and 4 bases respectively, with 13 bases between them. In germline, CDR1 is MDHEN, CDR2 SYDVKM. The CDR3 DNA is TGTGCCAGCAGTTTGAGGCAGGGACTTTATAATTCACCCCTCCACTTT. The encoded protein is CASSLRQGLYNSPLHF.

This chain joins TRBV30 and TRBJ1-1; tentatively, D is TRBD1 (5 bases). CDR3 length: 11 residues. The V and J ends lost 1 base and 6 bases respectively, with 6 bases between them. Germline CDR1 is GTSNPN and CDR2 is SVGIG (reference sequence). The CDR3 nucleotides read TGTGCCTGGAGTGGGGGGGCTGAAGCTTTCTTT. It is translated as CAWSGGAEAFF.

The chain recombines TRBV7-3 with TRBJ2-7, with 10 bases aligning to TRBD1. The CDR3 is 16 residues long. V was clipped by 4 bases and J by 5 bases; unmatched bases: 11. Germline V gene sequence: CDR1 SGHTA, CDR2 FQGTGA. CDR3: CASSSAVGQGKDEQYF. In DNA form, the CDR3 reads TGTGCCAGCAGCTCCGCCGTGGGACAGGGGAAAGACGAGCAGTACTTC. The variable domain in full, completed from reference TRBV7-3 and TRBJ2-7, reads GAGVSQTPSNKVTEKGKYVELRCDPISGHTALYWYRQSLGQGPEFLIYFQGTGAADDSGLPNDRFFAVRPEGSVSTLKIQRTERGDSAVYLCASSSAVGQGKDEQYFGPGTRLTVT.

The genes are TRBV4-3 and TRBJ1-1; no reliable D call. Per germline, CDR1 LGHNA and CDR2 YSLEER. Trimming left V 1 base short and J 2 bases short, with 14 bases between. The CDR3 covers 16 residues. The CDR3 DNA follows: TGCGCCAGCAGCCAAGCCCGCTGGCAGGCAAACACTGAAGCTTTCTTT. This translates into CASSQARWQANTEAFF.

The rearrangement links TRBV14 to TRBJ2-1; D perhaps matches TRBD2 (5 bases). The germline V gene encodes CDR1 SGHDN and CDR2 FVKESK. V was pared by 4 bases and J by 3 bases, with 16 bases between. CDR3 length equals 16 residues. CDR3 residues: CASSPPRGGYYNEQFF. Here the CDR3 DNA reads TGTGCCAGCAGCCCTCCTCGAGGAGGATACTACAATGAGCAGTTCTTC.

DNA for the CDR3: TGTGCCAGCAGCCCAGAGATAGCGGGGGCCCCGGGTTACGAGCAGTACTTC. Translated, it gives CASSPEIAGAPGYEQYF. This sequence joins TRBV7-8 and TRBJ2-7, with 9 bases lining up with TRBD2. Germline CDR1 reads SGHVS; CDR2 reads FQNEAQ. The trim removed 5 bases at V and 4 bases at J, leaving 15 bases unmatched. The length of the CDR3 is 17 residues.

The chain links TRBV29-1 to TRBJ2-3; D not certain. Germline V gene lookup returns CDR1 SQVTM and CDR2 ANQGSEA. V lost 7 bases, J lost 5 bases, and 7 bases lay in between. The CDR3 has 10 amino acids. For the CDR3, the DNA is TGCAGCGGCGGTGGAGATACGCAGTATTTT. The encoded protein is CSGGGDTQYF.

V and J are TRBV19 and TRBJ1-1; D might be TRBD1 (5 bases). Germline assignment: CDR1 LNHDA and CDR2 SQIVND (reference sequence). This CDR3 spans 11 amino acids. V gave up 5 bases and J gave up 4 bases, with 5 bases separating them. CDR3 nucleotide sequence: TGTGCCAGTAGTCAGGGCACTGAAGCTTTCTTT. Protein: CASSQGTEAFF. The whole variable domain, filled in from reference TRBV19 and TRBJ1-1, reads DGGITQSPKYLFRKEGQNVTLSCEQNLNHDAMYWYRQDPGQGLRLIYYSQIVNDFQKGDIAEGYSVSREKKESFPLTVTSAQKNPTAFYLCASSQGTEAFFGQGTRLTVV.

The chain carries TRBV10-3 and TRBJ1-1; 7 bases align to TRBD1. The CDR3 is made up of 13 amino acids. Germline CDR1 is ENHRY and CDR2 is SYGVKD. Trimming at V came to 3 bases and at J to 5 bases, leaving 3 bases not matched to a gene. This CDR3 is CAISDKGATEAFF. CDR3 bases: TGTGCCATCAGTGATAAGGGGGCAACTGAAGCTTTCTTT.

This clone has a single count. The chain couples TRBV7-9 to TRBJ2-5; tentative D call: TRBD2 (5 bases). CDR1 and CDR2 (germline): SEHNR, FQNEAQ (reference sequence). CDR3 length: 15 residues. Trimming cost V 4 bases and J 5 bases, with 17 bases left between them. The CDR3 loop is CASSYGRDLRETQYF. CDR3 DNA: TGTGCCAGCAGCTACGGACGGGATCTTAGGGAGACCCAGTACTTC.

About this clone itself: Compared with germline, one end of the junction differs, possibly owing to a read error. The chain carries TRBV7-7 and TRBJ1-3; D possibly corresponds to TRBD1 (5 bases). Germline CDR1 reads SSHAT; CDR2 reads FNYEAQ (reference sequence). CDR3 length: 18 amino acids. The DNA of the CDR3 is TGTGCTAGCAGCTTGGGCCGGAAACTTGGACACCTAACTAACACCATATATTTT. This encodes CASSLGRKLGHLTNTIYF.

The chain has TRBV2 and TRBJ1-4; 8 positions agree with TRBD1. Trimming at V came to 4 bases and at J to 5 bases, leaving 6 bases not matched to a gene. CDR1 SNHLY and CDR2 FYNNEI come from the germline V gene. The CDR3 totals 15 residues. The CDR3 loop is CASSVGSGGNEKLFF. CDR3 sequence (DNA): TGTGCCAGCAGTGTGGGGTCAGGGGGCAATGAAAAACTGTTTTTT.

This clone was counted between two and nine times. This CDR3 is CSVEGTGNTEAFF. For the CDR3, the DNA is TGCAGCGTTGAAGGGACAGGGAACACTGAAGCTTTCTTT. The chain couples TRBV29-1 to TRBJ1-1; 7 positions match TRBD1. The V gene end was trimmed by 1 base and the J gene end by 1 base; junction bases not matched to a gene: 0. CDR3 length equals 13 residues. In germline, CDR1 is SQVTM, CDR2 ANQGSEA.

The count of this clone is one. This chain links TRBV28 with TRBJ2-7, with TRBD2 identical over 10 bases. This CDR3 contains 14 residues. Per the germline V gene, CDR1 is MDHEN and CDR2 is SYDVKM. V was clipped by 4 bases and J by 3 bases; unmatched bases: 3. CDR3 residues: CASSSRTSGYEQYF. The DNA for the CDR3 is TGTGCCAGCAGTTCACGGACTAGCGGCTACGAGCAGTACTTC.

V usage is TRBV7-8 and J usage is TRBJ1-4; weak D call: TRBD1 (6 bases). V lost 1 base to trimming and J lost 5 bases, with 8 bases between them. CDR1 and CDR2 from the germline V gene are SGHVS and FQNEAQ. CDR3 length equals 14 residues. For the CDR3, the DNA is TGTGCCAGCAGCTTAGGGCAGGGGAATGAAAAACTGTTTTTT. Translation: CASSLGQGNEKLFF.

V and J are TRBV30 and TRBJ1-4; a weak D match, TRBD1 (5 bases). V lost 3 bases, J lost 7 bases, and 12 bases lay in between. This CDR3 has 13 amino acids. Germline-derived CDR1 and CDR2 are GTSNPN and SVGIG (reference sequence). CDR3 loop: CAWSPRRGEKLFF. Here the CDR3 DNA reads TGTGCCTGGAGCCCGAGGAGGGGTGAAAAACTGTTTTTT.

This clone was seen a single time. The chain links TRBV6-1 to TRBJ1-1; D not resolved. V lost 6 bases and J lost 2, with 13 bases in between. Germline CDR1 MNHNS, CDR2 SASEGT. The CDR3 has 14 amino acids. The CDR3 DNA reads TGTGCCAGCAGAGCCGGGGTTAGCAACACTGAAGCTTTCTTT. This sequence encodes CASRAGVSNTEAFF.

V and J are TRBV11-3 and TRBJ1-6; 8 bases are a match to TRBD1. This CDR3 spans 15 amino acids. The junction had 7 bases not matched to a gene; V was cut back by 5 bases and J by 7 bases. CDR1 and CDR2 (germline): SGHNT, YENEEA. The chain's CDR3 is CASSEQTGANSPLHF. CDR3 in DNA: TGTGCCAGCAGCGAACAGACAGGGGCGAATTCACCCCTCCACTTT.

J is TRBJ1-4 and V is TRBV7-2; the match to TRBD1 covers 7 bases. CDR3 length equals 15 residues. Germline V gene lookup returns CDR1 SGHTA and CDR2 FQGNSA. The V and J ends lost 7 bases and 6 bases, in that order; junction bases with no gene match: 11. In DNA, the CDR3 is TGTGCCAGCACCATCGGAGGGGGCTACTATGAAAAACTGTTTTTT. Translated, it gives CASTIGGGYYEKLFF.

The chain carries TRBV28 and TRBJ2-7; D gene ambiguous. The CDR3 length is 11 residues. V gave up 4 bases and J gave up 3 bases, with 4 bases separating them. CDR1 is MDHEN, CDR2 SYDVKM, per germline. The CDR3 sequence is CASSSYYEQYF. The CDR3 DNA follows: TGTGCCAGCAGTTCGTACTACGAGCAGTACTTC.